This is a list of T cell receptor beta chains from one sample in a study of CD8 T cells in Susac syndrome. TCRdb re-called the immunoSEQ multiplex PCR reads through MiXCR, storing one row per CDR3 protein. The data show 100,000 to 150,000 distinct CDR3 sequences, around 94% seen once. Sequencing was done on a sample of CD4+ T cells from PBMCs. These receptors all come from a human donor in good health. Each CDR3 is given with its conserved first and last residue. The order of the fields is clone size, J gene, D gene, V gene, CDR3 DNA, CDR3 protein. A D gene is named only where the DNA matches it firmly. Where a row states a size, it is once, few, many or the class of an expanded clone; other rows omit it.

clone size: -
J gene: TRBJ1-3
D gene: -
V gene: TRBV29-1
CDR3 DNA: TGCAGCGTTTTGGACATCTCTGGAAACACCATATATTTT
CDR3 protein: CSVLDISGNTIYF

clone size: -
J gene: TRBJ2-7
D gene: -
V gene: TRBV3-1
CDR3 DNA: TGTGCCAGCAGCCAGAAATGGGCTAGCGGAGCCAGGGGCGAGCAGTACTTC
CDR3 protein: CASSQKWASGARGEQYF

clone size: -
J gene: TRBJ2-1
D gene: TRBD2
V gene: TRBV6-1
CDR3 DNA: TGTGCCACCTTCGATAGCGGGAGTCCCTACAATGAGCAGTTCTTC
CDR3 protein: CATFDSGSPYNEQFF

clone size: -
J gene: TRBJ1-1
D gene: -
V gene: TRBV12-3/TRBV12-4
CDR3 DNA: TGTGCCAGCAGTTTTTCTCAGGTCGAAGGTGAAGCTTTCTTT
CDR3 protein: CASSFSQVEGEAFF

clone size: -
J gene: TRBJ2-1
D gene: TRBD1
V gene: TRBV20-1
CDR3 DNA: TGCAGTGCCAATAGGGGGCGAATGTACAATGAGCAGTTCTTC
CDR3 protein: CSANRGRMYNEQFF

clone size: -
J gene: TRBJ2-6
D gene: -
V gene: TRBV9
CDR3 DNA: TGTGCCAGCAGCGTAGGGCAGGCGATCCCATCTGGGGCCAACGTCCTGACTTTC
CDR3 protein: CASSVGQAIPSGANVLTF

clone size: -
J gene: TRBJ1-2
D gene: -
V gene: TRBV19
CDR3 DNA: TGTGCCAGTAGTATTGGGATCTTCTATGGCTACACCTTC
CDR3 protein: CASSIGIFYGYTF

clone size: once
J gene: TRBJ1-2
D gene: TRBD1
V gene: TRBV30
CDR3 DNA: TGTGCCTGGAGTGTACGACGGGTGGGCAGGGGGCGCATCGGCTACACCTTC
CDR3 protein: CAWSVRRVGRGRIGYTF

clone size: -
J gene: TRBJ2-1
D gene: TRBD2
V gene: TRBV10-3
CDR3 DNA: TGTGCCATCAGTGACTCATCTAGCGGCTCATACAATGAGCAGTTCTTC
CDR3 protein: CAISDSSSGSYNEQFF

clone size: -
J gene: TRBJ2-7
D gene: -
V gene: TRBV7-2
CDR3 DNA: TGTGCCAGCAGCTCCAGTTTTAGCTCCTACGAGCAGTACTTC
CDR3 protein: CASSSSFSSYEQYF

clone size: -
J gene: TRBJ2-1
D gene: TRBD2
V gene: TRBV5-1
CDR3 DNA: TGCGCCAGCAGCCCGGCCGGGCTAGCGGGGTACAATGAGCAGTTCTTC
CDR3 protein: CASSPAGLAGYNEQFF

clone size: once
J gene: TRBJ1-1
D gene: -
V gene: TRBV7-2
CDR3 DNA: TGTGCCAGCAGCTTATACAGCGTAGGGAGCACTGAAGCTTTCTTT
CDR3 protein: CASSLYSVGSTEAFF

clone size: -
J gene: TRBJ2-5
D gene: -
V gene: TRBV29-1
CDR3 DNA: TGCAGCGGCACGGAGGGCCGACTGCAAGAGACCCAGTACTTC
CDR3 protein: CSGTEGRLQETQYF

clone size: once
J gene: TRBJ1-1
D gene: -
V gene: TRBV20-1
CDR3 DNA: TGCAGTGCTAGAGATTTGGGTAACGGCATGAACACTGAAGCTTTCTTT
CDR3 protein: CSARDLGNGMNTEAFF

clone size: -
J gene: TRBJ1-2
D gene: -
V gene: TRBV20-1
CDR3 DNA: TGCAGTGCTAGAGGGAGACGGTTACTGGATGGCTACACCTTC
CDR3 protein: CSARGRRLLDGYTF

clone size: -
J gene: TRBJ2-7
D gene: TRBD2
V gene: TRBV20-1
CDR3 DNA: TGCAGTGCTATCGTTGGGACTAGCGGGGATGGGCAGTACTTC
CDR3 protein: CSAIVGTSGDGQYF

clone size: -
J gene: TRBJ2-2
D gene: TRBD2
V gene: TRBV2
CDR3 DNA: TGTGCCAGCAGTGAAGTCGGGACTACGAACACCGGGGAGCTGTTTTTT
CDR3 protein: CASSEVGTTNTGELFF

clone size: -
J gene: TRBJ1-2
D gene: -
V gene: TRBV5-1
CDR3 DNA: TGCGCCAGCAGCAAGGACAGCCTGGACTATGGCTACACCTTC
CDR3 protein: CASSKDSLDYGYTF

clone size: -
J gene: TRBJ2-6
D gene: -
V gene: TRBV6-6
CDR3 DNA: TGTGCCAGCAGTCAAGCAGGGGATGGGGCCAACGTCCTGACTTTC
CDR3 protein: CASSQAGDGANVLTF

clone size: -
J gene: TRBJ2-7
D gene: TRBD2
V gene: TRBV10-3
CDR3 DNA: TGTGCCATCAGCCCAACTAGCGGGACGCACGAGCAGTACTTC
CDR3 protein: CAISPTSGTHEQYF